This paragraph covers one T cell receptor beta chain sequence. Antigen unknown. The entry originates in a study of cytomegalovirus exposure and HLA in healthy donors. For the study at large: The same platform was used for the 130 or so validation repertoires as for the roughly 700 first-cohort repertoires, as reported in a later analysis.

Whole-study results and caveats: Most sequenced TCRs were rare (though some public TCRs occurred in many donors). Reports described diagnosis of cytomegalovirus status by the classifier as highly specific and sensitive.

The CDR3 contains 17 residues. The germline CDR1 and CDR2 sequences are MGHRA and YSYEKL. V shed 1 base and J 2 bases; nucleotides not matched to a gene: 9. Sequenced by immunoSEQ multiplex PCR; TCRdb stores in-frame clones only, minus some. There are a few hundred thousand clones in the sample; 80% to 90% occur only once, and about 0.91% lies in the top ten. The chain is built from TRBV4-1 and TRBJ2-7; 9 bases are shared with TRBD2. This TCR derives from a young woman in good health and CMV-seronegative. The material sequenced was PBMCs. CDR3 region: CASSQVAGGHETYEQYF. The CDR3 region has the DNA TGCGCCAGCAGCCAAGTTGCGGGAGGGCACGAGACCTACGAGCAGTACTTC.